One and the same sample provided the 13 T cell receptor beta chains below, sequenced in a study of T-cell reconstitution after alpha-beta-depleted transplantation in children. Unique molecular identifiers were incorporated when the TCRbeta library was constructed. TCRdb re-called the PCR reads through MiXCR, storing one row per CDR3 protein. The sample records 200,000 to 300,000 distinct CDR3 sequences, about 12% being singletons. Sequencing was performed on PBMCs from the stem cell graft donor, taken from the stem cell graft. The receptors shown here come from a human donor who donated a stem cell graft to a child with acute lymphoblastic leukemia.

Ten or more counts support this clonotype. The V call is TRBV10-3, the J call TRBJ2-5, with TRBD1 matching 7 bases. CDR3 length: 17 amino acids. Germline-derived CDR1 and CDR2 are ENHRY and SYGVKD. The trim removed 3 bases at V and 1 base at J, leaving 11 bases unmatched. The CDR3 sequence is CAISELQGTTSQETQYF. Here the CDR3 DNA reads TGTGCCATCAGTGAATTACAGGGGACGACATCCCAAGAGACCCAGTACTTC.

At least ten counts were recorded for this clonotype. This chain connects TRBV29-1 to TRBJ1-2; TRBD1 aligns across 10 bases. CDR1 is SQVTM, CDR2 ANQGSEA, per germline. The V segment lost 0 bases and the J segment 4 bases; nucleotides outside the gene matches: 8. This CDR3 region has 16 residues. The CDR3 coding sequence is TGCAGCGTTGAAGATGGGACAGGGGAAAGGATCTATGGCTACACCTTC. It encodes CSVEDGTGERIYGYTF.

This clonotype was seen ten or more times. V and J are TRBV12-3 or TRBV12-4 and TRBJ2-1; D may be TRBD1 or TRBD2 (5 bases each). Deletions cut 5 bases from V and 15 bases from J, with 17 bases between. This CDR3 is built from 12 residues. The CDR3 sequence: CASSPTGPAGFF. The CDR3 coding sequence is TGTGCCAGCAGTCCCACGGGGCCTGCAGGGTTCTTC.

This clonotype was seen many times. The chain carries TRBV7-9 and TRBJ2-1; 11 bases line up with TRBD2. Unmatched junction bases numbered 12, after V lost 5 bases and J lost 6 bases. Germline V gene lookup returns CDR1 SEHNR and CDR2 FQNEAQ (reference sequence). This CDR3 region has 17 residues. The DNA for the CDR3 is TGTGCCAGCAGCGGCGGGACTAGCGGACCTAACTTCAATGAGCAGTTCTTC. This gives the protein CASSGGTSGPNFNEQFF.

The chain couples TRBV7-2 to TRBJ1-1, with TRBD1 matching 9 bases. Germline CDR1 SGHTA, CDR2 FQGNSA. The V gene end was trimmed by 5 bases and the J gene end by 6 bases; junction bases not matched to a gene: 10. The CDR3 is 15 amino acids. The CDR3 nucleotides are TGTGCCAGCAGCGCCGGGACAGGGATTACCGCTGAAGCTTTCTTT. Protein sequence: CASSAGTGITAEAFF.

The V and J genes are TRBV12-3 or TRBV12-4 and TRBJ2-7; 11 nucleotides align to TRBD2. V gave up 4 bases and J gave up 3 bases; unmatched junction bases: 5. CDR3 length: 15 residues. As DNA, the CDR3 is TGTGCCAGCAGTTCTTCCGGGACTAGCGGCTACGAGCAGTACTTC. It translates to CASSSSGTSGYEQYF.

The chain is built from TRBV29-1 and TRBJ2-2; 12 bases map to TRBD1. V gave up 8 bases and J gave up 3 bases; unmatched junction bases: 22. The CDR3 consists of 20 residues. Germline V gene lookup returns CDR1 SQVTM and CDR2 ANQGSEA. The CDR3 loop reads CSLDEGDRGLAGDDTGELFF. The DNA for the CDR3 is TGCAGCTTGGACGAGGGGGACAGGGGGCTGGCGGGGGATGACACCGGGGAGCTGTTTTTT.

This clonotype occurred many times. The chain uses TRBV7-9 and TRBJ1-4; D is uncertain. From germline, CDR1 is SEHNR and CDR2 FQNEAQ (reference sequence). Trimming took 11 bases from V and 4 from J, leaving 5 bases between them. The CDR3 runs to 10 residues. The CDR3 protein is CAGSNEKLFF. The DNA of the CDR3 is TGTGCCGGAAGTAATGAAAAACTGTTTTTT.

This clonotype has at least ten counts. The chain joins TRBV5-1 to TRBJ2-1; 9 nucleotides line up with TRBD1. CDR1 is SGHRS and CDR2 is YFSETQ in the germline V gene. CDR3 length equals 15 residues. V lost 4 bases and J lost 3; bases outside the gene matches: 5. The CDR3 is CASSRTGEDYNEQFF. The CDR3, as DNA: TGCGCCAGCAGCAGGACAGGGGAAGACTACAATGAGCAGTTCTTC.

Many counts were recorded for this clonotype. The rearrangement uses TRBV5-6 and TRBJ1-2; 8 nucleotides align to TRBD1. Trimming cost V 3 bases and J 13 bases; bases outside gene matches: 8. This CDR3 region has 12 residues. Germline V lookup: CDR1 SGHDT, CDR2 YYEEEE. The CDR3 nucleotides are TGTGCCAGCAGCTGGGGACAGGACTCAGGCACCTTC. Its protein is CASSWGQDSGTF.

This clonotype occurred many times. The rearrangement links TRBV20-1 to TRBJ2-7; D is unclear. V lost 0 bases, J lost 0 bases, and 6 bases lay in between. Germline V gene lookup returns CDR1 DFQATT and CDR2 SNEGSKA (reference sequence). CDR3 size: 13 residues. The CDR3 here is CSARDPPSYEQYF. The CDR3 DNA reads TGCAGTGCTAGAGATCCACCCTCCTACGAGCAGTACTTC.

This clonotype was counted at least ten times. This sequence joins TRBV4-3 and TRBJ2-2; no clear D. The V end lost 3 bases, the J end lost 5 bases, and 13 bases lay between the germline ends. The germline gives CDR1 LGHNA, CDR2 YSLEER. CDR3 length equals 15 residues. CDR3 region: CASSQNTLNTGELFF. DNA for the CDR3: TGCGCCAGCAGCCAGAACACCTTGAATACCGGGGAGCTGTTTTTT.

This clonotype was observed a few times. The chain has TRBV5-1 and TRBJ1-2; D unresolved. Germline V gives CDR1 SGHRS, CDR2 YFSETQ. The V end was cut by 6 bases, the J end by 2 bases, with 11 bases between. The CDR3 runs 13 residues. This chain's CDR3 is CASMVPGNYGYTF. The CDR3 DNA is TGCGCCAGCATGGTCCCGGGCAACTATGGCTACACCTTC.